The clone carrying this T cell receptor (beta chain) was counted many times. Germline lookup yields CDR1 MDHEN and CDR2 SYDVKM. The CDR3 is made up of 12 amino acids. The ends were cut back, 8 bases at V and 5 bases at J, with 12 bases in the middle. This record belongs to a study of T cell repertoires in cytomegalovirus infection. TCRdb fed the reads into MiXCR, producing one record per CDR3 protein. The sample yields under 350,000 distinct CDR3 sequences, 9.6% seen once. The sample consisted of PBMCs. This sequence originates from a human donor in good health (CMV status not recorded). Some clones in this sample may be carry-over from other donors' samples. The chain has TRBV28 and TRBJ2-5; tentatively, D is TRBD2 (6 bases). The CDR3 DNA sequence: TGTGCCAGCGTAGGAGGGCTGGAGACCCAGTACTTC. Translated: CASVGGLETQYF.